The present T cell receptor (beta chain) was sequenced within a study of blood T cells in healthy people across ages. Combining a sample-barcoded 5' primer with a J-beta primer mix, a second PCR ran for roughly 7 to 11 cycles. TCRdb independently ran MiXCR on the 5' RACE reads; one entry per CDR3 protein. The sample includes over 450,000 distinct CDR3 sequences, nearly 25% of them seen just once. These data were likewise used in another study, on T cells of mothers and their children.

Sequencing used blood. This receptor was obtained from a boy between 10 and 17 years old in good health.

The CDR3 DNA is TGTGCCAGCAGTTGGACAGGGGGCGCCTATGGCTACACCTTC. Translated: CASSWTGGAYGYTF. V is TRBV27 and J is TRBJ1-2; 11 bases are shared with TRBD1. This CDR3 spans 14 amino acids. The J segment lost 4 bases and the V segment lost 4 bases, leaving 2 bases of the junction unmatched. Germline CDR1 MNHEY, CDR2 SMNVEV (reference sequence).